This TCR beta chain stems from a study of blood T cell repertoires in COVID-19. Repertoires were generated with immunoSEQ multiplex PCR, while TCRdb's copy carries only in-frame clones and drops some. This table holds about 130,000 clones, 65% to 90% found once. Trimming took off 1 base at V and 2 bases at J, with 15 bases between the two ends. This CDR3 contains 16 residues. The germline gives CDR1 LNHDA, CDR2 SQIVND (reference sequence). The chain is built from TRBV19 and TRBJ2-7; perhaps TRBD1 as D (6 bases). The sequenced sample was peripheral blood. The TCR comes from a woman older than 75 with acute or convalescent COVID-19. CDR3 nucleotides: TGTGCCAGTAGTATAGGATGGGGGCAGAGAGCCTACGAGCAGTACTTC. Its protein is CASSIGWGQRAYEQYF.